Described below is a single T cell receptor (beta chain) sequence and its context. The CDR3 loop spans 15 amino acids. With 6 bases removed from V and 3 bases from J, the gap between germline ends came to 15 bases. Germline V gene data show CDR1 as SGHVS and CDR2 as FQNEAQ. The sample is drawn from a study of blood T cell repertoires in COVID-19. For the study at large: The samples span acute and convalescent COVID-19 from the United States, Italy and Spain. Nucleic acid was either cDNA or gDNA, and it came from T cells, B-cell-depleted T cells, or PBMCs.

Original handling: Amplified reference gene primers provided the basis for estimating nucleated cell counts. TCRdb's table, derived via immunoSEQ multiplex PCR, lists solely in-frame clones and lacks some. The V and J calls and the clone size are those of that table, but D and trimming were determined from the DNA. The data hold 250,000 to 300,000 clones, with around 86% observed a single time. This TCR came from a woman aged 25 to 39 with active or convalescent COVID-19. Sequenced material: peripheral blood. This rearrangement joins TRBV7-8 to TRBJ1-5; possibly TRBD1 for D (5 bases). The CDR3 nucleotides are TGTGCCAGCAGTCGGACCGGGGGGGACAATCAGCCCCAGCATTTT. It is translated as CASSRTGGDNQPQHF.